Sequencing of this TCR beta chain was carried out in a study of blood T cell repertoires in COVID-19 (dated by TCRdb to 2020 to 2021). In terms of the full investigation: The collaborator samples originated in the United States, Italy and Spain and spanned the acute and convalescent phases of COVID-19. Subjects who had been exposed to COVID-19, were actively infected with it, or had recovered from it provided the deeply sampled blood TCRbeta repertoires that made up the dataset. Samples came from the ongoing ImmuneRACE study (first 160 participants) plus 1,254 subjects from 6 global collaborators. Sample metadata almost always included a de-identified subject ID, COVID-19 status, age in years and sex. The repertoires were made available in a free public database intended to serve as a resource for research on the immune response to SARS-CoV-2. The material from the prospective study consisted of cDNA or gDNA derived from T cells, B-cell-depleted T cells, or PBMCs. HLA class I and class II types, where available, came from metadata supplied by the sample provider rather than from assay-based typing. Beyond this particular receptor, the publication reports: The amount of clinical and demographic metadata varied by source and participant and was provided uncurated.

This clone was recorded once. Its recognized antigen is unknown. No quality values exist for individual bases; no much larger clone is one base distant. Looking up the germline V gene yields CDR1 MNHEY and CDR2 SVGAGI. From its cysteine to its phenylalanine, the CDR3 spans 15 amino acids. Only the CDR3 region is kept as DNA, spanning 45 bases read in frame from base 1. V is cut back by 5 bases and J by 6 bases, with 8 bases in the junction unmatched. TCRbeta CDR3 regions were amplified from genomic DNA by means of the immunoSEQ Assay, a bias-controlled multiplex PCR. For the original study's pipeline: The number of nucleated cells in each sample was estimated by amplification of reference gene primers within the assay. To quantify the absolute abundance of each unique TCRbeta CDR3 rearrangement, sequence reads were collapsed and filtered. Productive Simpson clonality was computed per sample as the square root of Simpson's diversity index over productive rearrangements. TCRdb holds this immuneACCESS table with in-frame rearrangements only. Some clones are missing; in checked studies, unresolved V genes explain under half, and the rest has no known cause. For V, J and clone size, that table is used; D and trimming come from the DNA. This sample holds 100,000 to 150,000 clones; 85% to 90% were observed only once. Approximately 6.6% of the sample rests with the top ten.

The collaborating institutions used their own protocols to collect whole blood in K2EDTA tubes. For TCRbeta analysis, collaborators shipped samples as frozen whole blood, isolated PBMCs, or DNA extracted from either of those sample types. The sample comprised peripheral blood. In this chain, TRBV6-5 is recombined with TRBJ2-5, and 11 junctional nucleotides match TRBD2. This clonotype was obtained from a man at least 80 years old with active or convalescent COVID-19. The CDR3 protein: CASSHSGGAVKTQYF. Read as DNA, the sequence is TGTGCCAGCAGTCATAGCGGGGGGGCCGTAAAGACCCAGTACTTC.